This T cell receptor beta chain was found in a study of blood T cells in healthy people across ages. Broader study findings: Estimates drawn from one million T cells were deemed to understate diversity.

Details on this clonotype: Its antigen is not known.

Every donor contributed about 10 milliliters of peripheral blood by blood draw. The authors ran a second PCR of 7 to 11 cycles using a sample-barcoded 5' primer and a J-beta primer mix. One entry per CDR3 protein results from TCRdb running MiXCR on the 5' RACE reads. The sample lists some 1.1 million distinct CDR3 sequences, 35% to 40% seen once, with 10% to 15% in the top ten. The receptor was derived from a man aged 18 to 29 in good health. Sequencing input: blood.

The CDR3 DNA follows: TGCGCCAGCAGCTTGGTAGGCAGGGAGACGGGGGATACGCAGTATTTT. As protein: CASSLVGRETGDTQYF. The chain links TRBV5-1 to TRBJ2-3; D is perhaps TRBD1 or TRBD2 (5 bases each). Trimming removed 0 bases from V and 6 bases from J, with 17 bases in between. Germline V CDR1 and CDR2: SGHRS, YFSETQ. The CDR3 loop spans 16 amino acids.